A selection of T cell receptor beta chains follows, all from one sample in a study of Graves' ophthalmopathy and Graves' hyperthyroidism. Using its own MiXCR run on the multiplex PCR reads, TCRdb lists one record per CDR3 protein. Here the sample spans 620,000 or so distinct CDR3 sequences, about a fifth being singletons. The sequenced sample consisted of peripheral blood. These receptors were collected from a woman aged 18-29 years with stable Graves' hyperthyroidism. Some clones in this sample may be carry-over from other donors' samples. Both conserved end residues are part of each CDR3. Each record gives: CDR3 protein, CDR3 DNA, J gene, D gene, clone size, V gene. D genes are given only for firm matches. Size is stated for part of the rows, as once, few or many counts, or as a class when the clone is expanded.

CASSPTPGYGYTF	TGTGCCAGCAGTCCCACTCCCGGCTATGGCTACACCTTC	TRBJ1-2	-	many	TRBV27
CASSEAYKPQNYGYTF	TGTGCCAGCAGTGAAGCGTACAAGCCCCAAAACTATGGCTACACCTTC	TRBJ1-2	-	-	TRBV2
CASSITGDRHQPQHF	TGTGCCAGCTCGATTACAGGGGATCGGCATCAGCCCCAGCATTTT	TRBJ1-5	TRBD1	many	TRBV6-2/TRBV6-3
CASSLGVSQYF	TGTGCCAGCAGTTTGGGGGTCAGCCAGTACTTC	TRBJ2-7	-	-	TRBV28
CASRPKTGFNEQYF	TGTGCCAGCAGGCCAAAGACAGGGTTCAACGAGCAGTACTTC	TRBJ2-7	TRBD1	-	TRBV6-1
CASSYPTGTAFF	TGTGCCAGCAGTTACCCCACAGGAACAGCTTTCTTT	TRBJ1-1	-	few	TRBV3-1
CSASMTFMPKTQYF	TGCAGTGCTAGTATGACATTTATGCCCAAGACCCAGTACTTC	TRBJ2-5	-	few	TRBV20-1
CASSELFSRVGNQPQHF	TGCGCCAGCAGTGAGTTGTTCAGCCGGGTAGGCAATCAGCCCCAGCATTTT	TRBJ1-5	-	many	TRBV10-2
CASSLSLGGTVTTYEQYF	TGTGCCAGCAGCCTTTCTCTTGGGGGGACGGTGACAACCTACGAGCAGTACTTC	TRBJ2-7	-	many	TRBV11-2
CASSLDRVDTEAFF	TGCGCCAGCAGCCTGGACAGGGTGGACACTGAAGCTTTCTTT	TRBJ1-1	TRBD1	many	TRBV5-1
CASSDREETQYF	TGTGCCAGCAGTGACAGAGAAGAGACCCAGTACTTC	TRBJ2-5	-	many	TRBV28
CATSWTGELRQPQHF	TGTGCCACCTCGTGGACAGGGGAGCTTCGGCAGCCCCAGCATTTT	TRBJ1-5	TRBD1	-	TRBV10-3
CATSSTRELRYEQYF	TGTGCCACCAGCAGCACGCGGGAGCTTAGGTACGAGCAGTACTTC	TRBJ2-7	TRBD2	many	TRBV15
CASSLSQGTNQPQHF	TGTGCCAGCAGTTTGAGTCAGGGGACTAATCAGCCCCAGCATTTT	TRBJ1-5	-	-	TRBV27
CASSQIGQATGGYTF	TGTGCCAGCAGTCAAATCGGACAGGCGACCGGGGGCTACACCTTC	TRBJ1-2	TRBD1	-	TRBV25-1
CASSAGVGEKLFF	TGTGCCAGCTCCGCGGGGGTTGGTGAAAAACTGTTTTTT	TRBJ1-4	-	-	TRBV7-3
CASSSGPISNQPQHF	TGTGCCAGCAGCTCTGGGCCAATTAGCAATCAGCCCCAGCATTTT	TRBJ1-5	-	once	TRBV7-9
CASSYDQQTPGNTEAFF	TGTGCCAGCAGTTACGATCAACAGACTCCAGGGAACACTGAAGCTTTCTTT	TRBJ1-1	-	many	TRBV6-2/TRBV6-3
CATSRPGQGTSGANVLTF	TGTGCCACCAGCAGACCGGGACAGGGGACCTCTGGGGCCAACGTCCTGACTTTC	TRBJ2-6	TRBD1	many	TRBV15
CAISPSSHEQYF	TGTGCCATCAGCCCCTCATCCCACGAGCAGTACTTC	TRBJ2-7	-	-	TRBV10-3
CASSLSGTDQPQHF	TGTGCCAGCAGTTTATCAGGGACCGATCAGCCCCAGCATTTT	TRBJ1-5	-	many	TRBV6-5
CSARLGDRNEQYF	TGCAGTGCTAGACTAGGGGACAGGAACGAGCAGTACTTC	TRBJ2-7	TRBD1	many	TRBV20-1
CASSYSAGLAKNIQYF	TGTGCCAGCAGTTACTCTGCGGGACTAGCCAAAAACATTCAGTACTTC	TRBJ2-4	-	few	TRBV6-5
CASHDRGQESPLHF	TGTGCCAGCCACGACAGGGGCCAAGAATCACCCCTCCACTTT	TRBJ1-6	TRBD1	few	TRBV2
CASSLGKGGNIQYF	TGTGCCAGCAGCTTGGGAAAGGGGGGGAACATTCAGTACTTC	TRBJ2-4	-	few	TRBV5-5
CASSPSHLRGETQYF	TGTGCCAGCAGTCCCTCCCACCTAAGGGGAGAGACCCAGTACTTC	TRBJ2-5	-	many	TRBV6-5
CASSYGGLAGGPGETQYF	TGTGCCAGCAGTTACGGAGGACTAGCGGGGGGGCCGGGAGAGACCCAGTACTTC	TRBJ2-5	TRBD2	many	TRBV6-5
CASSQVWARVRGSTNTEAFF	TGCGCCAGCAGCCAAGTGTGGGCTAGGGTCAGGGGCAGTACGAACACTGAAGCTTTCTTT	TRBJ1-1	-	-	TRBV4-1
CASSFKTGSNQPQHF	TGTGCCAGCAGTTTCAAGACAGGTAGCAATCAGCCCCAGCATTTT	TRBJ1-5	-	few	TRBV12-3/TRBV12-4
CASSPGGGGREQYF	TGTGCCAGCAGCCCCGGTGGGGGAGGGCGCGAGCAGTACTTC	TRBJ2-7	TRBD2	many	TRBV5-5
CASSLVWGSNQPQHF	TGTGCCAGCAGTTTGGTCTGGGGTAGCAATCAGCCCCAGCATTTT	TRBJ1-5	-	many	TRBV12-3/TRBV12-4
CASSVADRVGGYTF	TGTGCCAGCAGCGTAGCGGACAGGGTGGGTGGCTACACCTTC	TRBJ1-2	TRBD1	many	TRBV9
CASSPRGGAKSPLHF	TGTGCCAGCAGTCCTCGGGGGGGGGCGAAATCACCCCTCCACTTT	TRBJ1-6	-	many	TRBV2
CASSLVVQDEQYF	TGTGCCAGCAGCTTAGTTGTTCAGGACGAGCAGTACTTC	TRBJ2-7	-	-	TRBV11-2
CASSKAGGPETQYF	TGTGCCAGCAGTAAAGCGGGGGGGCCCGAGACCCAGTACTTC	TRBJ2-5	TRBD2	many	TRBV6-1
CASSINREVNYGYTF	TGTGCCAGTAGTATAAACAGGGAAGTCAACTATGGCTACACCTTC	TRBJ1-2	-	many	TRBV19
CASSEEAGAASPLHF	TGTGCCAGCAGTGAGGAGGCAGGGGCGGCTTCACCCCTCCACTTT	TRBJ1-6	-	-	TRBV6-1
CASTSIDIGETQYF	TGTGCCAGCACCAGCATCGACATAGGGGAGACCCAGTACTTC	TRBJ2-5	-	many	TRBV11-2
CASSGGGPQTLYTEAFF	TGTGCCAGCAGTGGGGGTGGCCCCCAAACCTTATACACTGAAGCTTTCTTT	TRBJ1-1	-	-	TRBV5-4
CAIIKTGTVRREQYF	TGTGCCATTATAAAAACCGGGACAGTCCGTCGAGAGCAGTACTTC	TRBJ2-7	TRBD1	many	TRBV10-3
CASSIDRGSEAFF	TGTGCCAGCAGCATAGACAGGGGCAGTGAAGCTTTCTTT	TRBJ1-1	TRBD1	-	TRBV7-3
CSVVGDSAKNIQYF	TGCAGCGTTGTGGGAGACAGCGCCAAAAACATTCAGTACTTC	TRBJ2-4	-	many	TRBV29-1